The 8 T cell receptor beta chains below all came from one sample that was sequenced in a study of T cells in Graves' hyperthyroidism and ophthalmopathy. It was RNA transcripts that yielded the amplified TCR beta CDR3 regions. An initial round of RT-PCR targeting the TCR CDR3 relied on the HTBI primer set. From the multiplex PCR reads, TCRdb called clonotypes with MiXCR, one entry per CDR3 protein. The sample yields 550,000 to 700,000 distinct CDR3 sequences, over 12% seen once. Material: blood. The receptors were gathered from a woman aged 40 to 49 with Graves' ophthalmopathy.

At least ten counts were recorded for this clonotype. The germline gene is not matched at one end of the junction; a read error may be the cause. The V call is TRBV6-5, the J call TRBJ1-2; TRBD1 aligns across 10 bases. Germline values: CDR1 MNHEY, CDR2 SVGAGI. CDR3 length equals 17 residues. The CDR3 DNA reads TGTGCCAGCAGTTACTCTCGGACAGGGGGAAAGAGCTATGACTACACCTTC. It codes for CASSYSRTGGKSYDYTF.

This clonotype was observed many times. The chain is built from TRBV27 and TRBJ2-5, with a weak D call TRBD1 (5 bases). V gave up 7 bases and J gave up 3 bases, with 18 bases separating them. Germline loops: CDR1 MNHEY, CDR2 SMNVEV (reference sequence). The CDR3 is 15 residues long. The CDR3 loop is CASNTSLDTEETQYF. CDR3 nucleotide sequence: TGTGCCAGCAATACCTCCTTGGACACAGAAGAGACCCAGTACTTC.

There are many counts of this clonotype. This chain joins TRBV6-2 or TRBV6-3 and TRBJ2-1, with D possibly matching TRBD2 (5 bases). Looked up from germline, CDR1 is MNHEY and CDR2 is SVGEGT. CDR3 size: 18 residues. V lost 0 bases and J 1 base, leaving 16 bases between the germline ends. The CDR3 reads CASSYSRDSEASYNEQFF. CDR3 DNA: TGTGCCAGCAGTTACTCACGGGATAGCGAGGCGTCCTACAATGAGCAGTTCTTC.

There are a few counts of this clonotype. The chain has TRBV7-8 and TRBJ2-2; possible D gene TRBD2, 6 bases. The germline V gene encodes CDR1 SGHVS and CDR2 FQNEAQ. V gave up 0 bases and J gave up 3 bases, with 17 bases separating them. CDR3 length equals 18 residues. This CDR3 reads CASSLAPVLGRYTGELFF. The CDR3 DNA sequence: TGTGCCAGCAGCTTAGCACCGGTTCTCGGGAGATACACCGGGGAGCTGTTTTTT.

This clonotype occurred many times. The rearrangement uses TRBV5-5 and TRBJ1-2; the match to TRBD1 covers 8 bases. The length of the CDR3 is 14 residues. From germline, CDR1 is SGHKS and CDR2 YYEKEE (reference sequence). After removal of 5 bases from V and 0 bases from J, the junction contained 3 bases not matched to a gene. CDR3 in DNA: TGTGCCAGCAGGGGACAGGCCCCTAACTATGGCTACACCTTC. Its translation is CASRGQAPNYGYTF.

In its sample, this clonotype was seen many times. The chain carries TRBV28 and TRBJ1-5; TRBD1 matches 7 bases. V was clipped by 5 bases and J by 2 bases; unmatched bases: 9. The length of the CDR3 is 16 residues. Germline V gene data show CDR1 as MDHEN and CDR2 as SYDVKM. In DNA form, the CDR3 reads TGTGCCAGCAGTCCCGTCCGGACAGGCGGCAATCAGCCCCAGCATTTT. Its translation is CASSPVRTGGNQPQHF.

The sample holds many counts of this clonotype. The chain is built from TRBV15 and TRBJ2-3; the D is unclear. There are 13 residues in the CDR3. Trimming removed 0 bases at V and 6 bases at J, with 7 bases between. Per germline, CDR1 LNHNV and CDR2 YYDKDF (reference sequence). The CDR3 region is CATSRDEADTQYF. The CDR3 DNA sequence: TGTGCCACCAGCAGAGACGAGGCGGATACGCAGTATTTT.

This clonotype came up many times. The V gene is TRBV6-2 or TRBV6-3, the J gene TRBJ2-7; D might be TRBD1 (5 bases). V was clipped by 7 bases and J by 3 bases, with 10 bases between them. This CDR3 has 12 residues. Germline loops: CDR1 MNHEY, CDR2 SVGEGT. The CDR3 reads CASTPGYYEQYF. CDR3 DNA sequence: TGTGCCAGCACCCCAGGGTACTACGAGCAGTACTTC.